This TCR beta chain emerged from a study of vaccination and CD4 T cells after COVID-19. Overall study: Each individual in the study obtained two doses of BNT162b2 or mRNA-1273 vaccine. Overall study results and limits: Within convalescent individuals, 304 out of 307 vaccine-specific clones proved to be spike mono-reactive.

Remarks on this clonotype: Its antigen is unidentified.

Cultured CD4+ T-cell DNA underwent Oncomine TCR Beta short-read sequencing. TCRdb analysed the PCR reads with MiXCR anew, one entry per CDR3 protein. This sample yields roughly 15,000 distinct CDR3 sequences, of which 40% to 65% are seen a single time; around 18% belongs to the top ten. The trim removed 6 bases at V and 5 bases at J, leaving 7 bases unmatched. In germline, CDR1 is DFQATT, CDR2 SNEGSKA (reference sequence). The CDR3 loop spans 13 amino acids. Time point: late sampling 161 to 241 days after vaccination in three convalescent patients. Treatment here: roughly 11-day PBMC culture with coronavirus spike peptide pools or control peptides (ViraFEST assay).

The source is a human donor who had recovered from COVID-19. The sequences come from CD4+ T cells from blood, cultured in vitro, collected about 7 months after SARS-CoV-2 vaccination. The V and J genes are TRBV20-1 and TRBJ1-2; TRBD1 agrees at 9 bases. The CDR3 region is CSALQGAGYGYTF. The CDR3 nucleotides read TGCAGTGCGTTACAGGGGGCTGGGTATGGCTACACCTTC.